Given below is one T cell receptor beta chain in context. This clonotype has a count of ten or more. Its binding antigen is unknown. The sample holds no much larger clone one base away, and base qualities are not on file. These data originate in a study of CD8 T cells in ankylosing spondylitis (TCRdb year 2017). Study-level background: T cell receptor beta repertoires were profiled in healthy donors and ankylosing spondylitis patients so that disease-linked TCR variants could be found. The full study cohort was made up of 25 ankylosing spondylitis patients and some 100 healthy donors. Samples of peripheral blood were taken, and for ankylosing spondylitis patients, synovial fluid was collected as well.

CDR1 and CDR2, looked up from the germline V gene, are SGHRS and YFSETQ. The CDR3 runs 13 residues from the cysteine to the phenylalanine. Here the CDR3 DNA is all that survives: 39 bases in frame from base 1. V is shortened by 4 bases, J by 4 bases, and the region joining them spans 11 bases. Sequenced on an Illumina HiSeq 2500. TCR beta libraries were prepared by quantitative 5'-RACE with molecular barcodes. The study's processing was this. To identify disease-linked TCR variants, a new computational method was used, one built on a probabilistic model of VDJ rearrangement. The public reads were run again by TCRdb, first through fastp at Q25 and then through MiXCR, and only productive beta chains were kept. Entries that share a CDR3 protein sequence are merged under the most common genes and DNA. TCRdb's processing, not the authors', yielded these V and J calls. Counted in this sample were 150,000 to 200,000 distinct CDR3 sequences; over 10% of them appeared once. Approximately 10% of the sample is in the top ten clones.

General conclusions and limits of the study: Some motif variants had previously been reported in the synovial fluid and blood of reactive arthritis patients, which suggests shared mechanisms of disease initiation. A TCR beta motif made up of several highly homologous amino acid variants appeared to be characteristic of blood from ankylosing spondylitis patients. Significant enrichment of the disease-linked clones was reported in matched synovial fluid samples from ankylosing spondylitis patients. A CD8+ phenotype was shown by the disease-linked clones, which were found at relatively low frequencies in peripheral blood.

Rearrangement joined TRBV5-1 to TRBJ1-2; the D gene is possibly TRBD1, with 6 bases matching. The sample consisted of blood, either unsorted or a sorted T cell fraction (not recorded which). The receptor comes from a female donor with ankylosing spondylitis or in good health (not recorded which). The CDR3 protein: CASSEQGGYGYTF. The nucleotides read TGCGCCAGCAGCGAACAGGGCGGCTATGGCTACACCTTC.